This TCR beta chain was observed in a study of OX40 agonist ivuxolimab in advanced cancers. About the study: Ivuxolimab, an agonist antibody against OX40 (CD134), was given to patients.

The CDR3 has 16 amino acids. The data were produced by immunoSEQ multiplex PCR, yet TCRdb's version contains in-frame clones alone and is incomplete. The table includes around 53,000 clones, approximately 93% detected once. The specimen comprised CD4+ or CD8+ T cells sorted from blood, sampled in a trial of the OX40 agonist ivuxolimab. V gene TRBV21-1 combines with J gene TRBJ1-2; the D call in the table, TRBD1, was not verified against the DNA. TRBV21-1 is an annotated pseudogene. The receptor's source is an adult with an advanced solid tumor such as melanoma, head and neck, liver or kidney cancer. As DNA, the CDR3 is TGTGCCAGCAGCAGGCTCCGGGACAGGGAAACTGGTGGCTACACCTTC. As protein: CASSRLRDRETGGYTF.